The clone carrying this T cell receptor (beta chain) came up a few times. Its specificity is not known. At one boundary the junction diverges from the germline segment, which might be a read error. This entry belongs to a study of T-cell reconstitution after alpha-beta-depleted transplantation in children. Study outcomes and limitations: Among T cells one year after transplant, newly produced cells accounted for most counts and diversity. Some patients' high day-60 TCRbeta diversity was attributed to recipient cells surviving conditioning. The study reportedly traced alpha-beta T cells about two months after transplant to several hundred expanded graft clones.

Preparation of the TCRbeta library was carried out with unique molecular identifiers. TCRdb redid the calling of the PCR reads with MiXCR, one entry per CDR3 protein. Among about 980,000 distinct CDR3 sequences listed, around 30% were seen once. Here the sequenced sample was PBMCs, mostly from graft donor cells, taken 360 days after TCRalphabeta/CD19-depleted stem cell transplant. This receptor was taken from a boy under two years old who had a stem cell transplant for SCID, so the T cells may come from the graft donor.

CDR3 DNA: TGTGCCAGCAGTTTAAGTTCAGGACAGGGTATTCGGTTT. This translates into CASSLSSGQGIRF. The chain has TRBV12-3 or TRBV12-4 and TRBJ1-5, with TRBD1 matching 8 bases. The CDR3 has 13 residues.